One TCR beta chain is described in this entry. Treatment reported: preoperative locoregional IRX-2 cytokine immunotherapy. Produced via immunoSEQ multiplex PCR; TCRdb's table is partial and in-frame only. The sample records more than 30,000 clones, around 92% being singletons. This sample was taken from a study of preoperative IRX-2 immunotherapy in early breast cancer. The specimen comprised tumor tissue, sampled after IRX-2 immunotherapy. This TCR was recovered from a human donor with breast cancer.

The DNA for the CDR3 is TGTGCCAGCAGTTACGGGACCGCCACCCAAGCCAAAAACATTCAGTACTTC. This codes for CASSYGTATQAKNIQYF. The chain recombines TRBV6-8 with TRBJ2-4, with D perhaps matching TRBD1 or TRBD2 (5 bases each). Germline values: CDR1 MNHGY, CDR2 SAAAGT. The CDR3 runs 17 residues. Trimming took off 2 bases at V and 0 bases at J, with 14 bases between the two ends.